A selection of T cell receptor beta chains follows, all from one sample in a study of T cell responses to AZD1222 COVID-19 vaccine. Some clones are missing from TCRdb's copy, which holds only in-frame ones; the method was immunoSEQ multiplex PCR. The sample has about 120,000 clones, 88% seen once. Sample: peripheral blood, taken on day 0 of AZD1222 vaccination. Every receptor here comes from an adult in good health. The conserved cysteine and the conserved F or W are not part of the CDR3 here. The D gene is left open where the match is weak. Where a row states a size, it is once, few, many or the class of an expanded clone; other rows omit it.

size,D,V,length,J,CDR3
NA,NA,TRBV28,11,TRBJ1-2,ASSFDSRYGYT
NA,TRBD2,TRBV4-2,13,TRBJ2-7,ASSPSGVSSYEQY
few,NA,TRBV28,10,TRBJ1-3,ASSRQGNTIY
once,NA,TRBV7-2,11,TRBJ1-5,ASSLEWQQPQH
NA,NA,TRBV3-1/TRBV3-2,11,TRBJ1-2,ASSRYSYYGYT
NA,TRBD1,TRBV6-1,15,TRBJ2-6,ASSVQGAGSGANVLT
NA,NA,TRBV3-1/TRBV3-2,11,TRBJ1-3,ASSQAGVNTIY
NA,NA,TRBV6-5,11,TRBJ1-2,ASTETANYGYT
NA,NA,TRBV5-8,14,TRBJ2-2,ASRAGHNVNTGELF
NA,NA,TRBV6-6,13,TRBJ2-7,ASSFPSDGGYEQY
NA,TRBD1,TRBV11-1,12,TRBJ1-2,ASSLRWDSYGYT
once,TRBD1,TRBV19,11,TRBJ1-2,AISTGFNYGYT
once,TRBD2,TRBV28,11,TRBJ2-5,ASRLAGGETQY
NA,TRBD1,TRBV6-1,14,TRBJ1-5,ASSGGHTGVGQPQH
once,NA,TRBV2,10,TRBJ1-2,ASRVGGGGYT
NA,NA,TRBV6-1,14,TRBJ1-5,ASRELRGPNNQPQH